This TCR beta chain originates from a study of T cells in localized non-small cell lung cancer. Study-level findings and limits: A median of 57 of the top 100 tumor clones appeared in adjacent lung, which was paired and uninvolved. Among the tissues sampled, uninvolved adjacent lung had the highest T cell clonality, above tumor.

This clone was seen more than once but under ten times. The target antigen is unknown. TCRdb's table, derived via immunoSEQ multiplex PCR, lists solely in-frame clones and lacks some. The sample contains some 3,400 clones, approximately 54% of which appear only once. CDR1 and CDR2 (germline): SGHNT, YENEEA. This CDR3 has 15 amino acids. V lost 5 bases and J lost 0, with 13 bases in between. The starting material was lymph node tissue, obtained before any cancer treatment. This clonotype was sampled from a woman aged 18 to 49 with stage I lung adenocarcinoma. The chain couples TRBV11-3 to TRBJ1-1; D perhaps matches TRBD1 (5 bases). CDR3 nucleotide sequence: TGTGCCAGCAGCCCCGGGGACGTCATGAACACTGAAGCTTTCTTT. Its protein product is CASSPGDVMNTEAFF.